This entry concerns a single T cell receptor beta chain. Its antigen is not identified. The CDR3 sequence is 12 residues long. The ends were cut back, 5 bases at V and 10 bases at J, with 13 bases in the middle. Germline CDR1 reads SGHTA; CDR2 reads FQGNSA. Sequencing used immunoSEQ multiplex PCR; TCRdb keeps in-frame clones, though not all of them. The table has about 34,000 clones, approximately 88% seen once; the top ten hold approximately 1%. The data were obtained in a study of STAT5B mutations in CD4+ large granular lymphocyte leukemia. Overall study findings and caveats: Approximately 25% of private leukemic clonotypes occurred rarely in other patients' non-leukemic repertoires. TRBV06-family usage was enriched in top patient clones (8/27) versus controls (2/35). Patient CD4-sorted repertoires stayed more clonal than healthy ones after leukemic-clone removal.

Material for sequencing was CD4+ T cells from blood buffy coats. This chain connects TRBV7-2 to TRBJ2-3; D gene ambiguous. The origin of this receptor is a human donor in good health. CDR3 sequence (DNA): TGTGCCAGCAGCCACCCCCGAACTGCGCAGTATTTT. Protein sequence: CASSHPRTAQYF. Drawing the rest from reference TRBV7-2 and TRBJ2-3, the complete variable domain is GAGVSQSPSNKVTEKGKDVELRCDPISGHTALYWYRQSLGQGLEFLIYFQGNSAPDKSGLPSDRFSAERTGGSVSTLTIQRTQQEDSAVYLCASSHPRTAQYFGPGTRLTVL.